The entry below gives a single T cell receptor (beta chain) sequence along with its context. As yet, its antigen is unknown. The CDR3 loop spans 15 amino acids. Germline assignment: CDR1 MNHNS and CDR2 SASEGT. With 5 bases clipped from V and 4 bases from J, the junction kept 6 bases outside the gene matches. TCRdb re-called the RT-PCR reads through MiXCR, storing one row per CDR3 protein. The profile shows 300,000 to 350,000 distinct CDR3 sequences, around a fifth of them singletons. This sample is part of a study of response to subunit inactivated influenza vaccine. Study-wide findings and caveats: With each seasonal influenza vaccination, the authors suggested, few new T cells are recruited.

The receptor's source is a man between 50 and 69 years old who received an inactivated influenza vaccine. Material: PBMCs from blood, obtained 21 months after vaccination. The V call is TRBV6-1, the J call TRBJ2-2; TRBD1 agrees at 8 bases. The CDR3 is CASSTDRAGTGELFF. In DNA, the CDR3 is TGTGCCAGCAGTACGGACAGGGCGGGCACCGGGGAGCTGTTTTTT.